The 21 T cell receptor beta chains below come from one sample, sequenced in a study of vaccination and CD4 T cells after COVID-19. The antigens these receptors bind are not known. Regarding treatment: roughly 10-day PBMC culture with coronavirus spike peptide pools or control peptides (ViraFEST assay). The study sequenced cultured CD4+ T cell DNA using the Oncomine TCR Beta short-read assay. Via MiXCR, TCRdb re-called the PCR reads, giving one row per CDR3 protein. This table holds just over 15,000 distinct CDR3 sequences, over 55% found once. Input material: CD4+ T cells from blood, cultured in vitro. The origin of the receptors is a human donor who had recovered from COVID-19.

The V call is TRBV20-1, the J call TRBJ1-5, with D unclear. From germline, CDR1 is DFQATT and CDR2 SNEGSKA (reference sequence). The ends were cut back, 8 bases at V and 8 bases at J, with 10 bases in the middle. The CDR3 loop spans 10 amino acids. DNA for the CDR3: TGCAGTCTGACTATGGAGCCCCAGCATTTT. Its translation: CSLTMEPQHF.

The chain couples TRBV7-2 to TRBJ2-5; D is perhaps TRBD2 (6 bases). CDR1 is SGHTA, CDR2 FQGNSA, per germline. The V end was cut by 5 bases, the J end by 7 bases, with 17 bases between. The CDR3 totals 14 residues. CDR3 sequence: CASSHTGTLRTQYF. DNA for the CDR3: TGTGCCAGCAGCCACACCGGGACTCTGAGGACCCAGTACTTC.

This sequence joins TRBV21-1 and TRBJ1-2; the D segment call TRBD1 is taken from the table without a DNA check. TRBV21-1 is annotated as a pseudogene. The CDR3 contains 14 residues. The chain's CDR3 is CASSKSGRGYGYTF. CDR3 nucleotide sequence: TGTGCCAGCAGCAAATCCGGGAGAGGGTATGGCTACACCTTC.

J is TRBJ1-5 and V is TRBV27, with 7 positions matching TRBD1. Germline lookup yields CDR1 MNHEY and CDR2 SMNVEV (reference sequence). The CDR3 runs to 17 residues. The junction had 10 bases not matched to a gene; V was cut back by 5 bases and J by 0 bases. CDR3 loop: CASSGRGGPYSNQPQHF. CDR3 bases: TGTGCCAGCAGTGGCCGAGGGGGCCCTTATAGCAATCAGCCCCAGCATTTT.

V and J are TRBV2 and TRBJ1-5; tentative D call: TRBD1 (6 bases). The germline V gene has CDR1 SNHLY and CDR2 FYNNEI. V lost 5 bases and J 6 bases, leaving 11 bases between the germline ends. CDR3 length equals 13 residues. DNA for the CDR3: TGTGCCAGCAGTTTTGACAGGAGTCAGCCCCAGCATTTT. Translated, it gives CASSFDRSQPQHF.

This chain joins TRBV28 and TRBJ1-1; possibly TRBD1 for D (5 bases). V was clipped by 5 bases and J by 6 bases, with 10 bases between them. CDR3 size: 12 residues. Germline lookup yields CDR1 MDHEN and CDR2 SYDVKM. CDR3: CASSPGGAEAFF. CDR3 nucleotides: TGTGCCAGCAGTCCGGGGGGGGCTGAAGCTTTCTTT.

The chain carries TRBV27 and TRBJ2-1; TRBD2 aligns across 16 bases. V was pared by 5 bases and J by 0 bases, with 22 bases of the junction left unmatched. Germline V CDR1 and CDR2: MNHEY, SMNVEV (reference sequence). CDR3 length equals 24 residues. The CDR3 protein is CASSKNRGPGGLAGGILSYNEQFF. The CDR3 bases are TGTGCCAGCAGTAAGAACCGGGGCCCGGGGGGACTAGCGGGAGGGATCCTCTCCTACAATGAGCAGTTCTTC.

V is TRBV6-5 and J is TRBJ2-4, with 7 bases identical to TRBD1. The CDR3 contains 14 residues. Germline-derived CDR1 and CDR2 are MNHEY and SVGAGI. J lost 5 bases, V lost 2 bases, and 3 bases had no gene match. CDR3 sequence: CASSYGQGENIQYF. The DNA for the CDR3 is TGTGCCAGCAGTTACGGTCAGGGGGAAAACATTCAGTACTTC.

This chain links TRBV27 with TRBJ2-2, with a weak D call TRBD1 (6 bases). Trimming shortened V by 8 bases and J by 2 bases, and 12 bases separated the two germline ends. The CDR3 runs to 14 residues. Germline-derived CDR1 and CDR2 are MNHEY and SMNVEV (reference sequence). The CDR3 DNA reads TGTGCCAGCGGTAAACAGGGTAACACCGGGGAGCTGTTTTTT. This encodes CASGKQGNTGELFF.

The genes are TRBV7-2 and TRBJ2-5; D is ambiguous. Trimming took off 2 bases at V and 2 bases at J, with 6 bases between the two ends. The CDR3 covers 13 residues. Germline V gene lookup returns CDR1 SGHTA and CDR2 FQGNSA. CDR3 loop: CASSLRLQETQYF. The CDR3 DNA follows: TGTGCCAGCAGCTTAAGACTTCAAGAGACCCAGTACTTC.

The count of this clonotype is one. CDR3 nucleotides: TGTGCCAGCATCAAGCTAGCGGGAGGGGAGACCCAGTACTTC. Translation gives CASIKLAGGETQYF. This rearrangement joins TRBV2 to TRBJ2-5, with TRBD2 matching over 12 bases. The CDR3 is 14 residues long. V lost 7 bases, J lost 5 bases, and 5 bases stayed unmatched. CDR1 and CDR2 from the germline V gene are SNHLY and FYNNEI.

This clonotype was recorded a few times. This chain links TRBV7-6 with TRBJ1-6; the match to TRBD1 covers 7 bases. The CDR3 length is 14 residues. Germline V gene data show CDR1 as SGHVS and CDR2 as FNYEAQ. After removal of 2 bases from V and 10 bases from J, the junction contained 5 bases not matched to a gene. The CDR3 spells CASSLRQGRSPLHF. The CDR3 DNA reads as TGTGCCAGCAGCTTACGACAGGGTCGGTCACCCCTCCACTTT.

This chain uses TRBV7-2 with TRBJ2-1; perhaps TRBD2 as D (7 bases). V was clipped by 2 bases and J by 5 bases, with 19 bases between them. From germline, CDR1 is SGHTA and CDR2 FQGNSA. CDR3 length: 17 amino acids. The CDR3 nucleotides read TGTGCCAGCAGCTTAAGGGCGAGGGGGGGAGGGGACAATGAGCAGTTCTTC. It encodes CASSLRARGGGDNEQFF. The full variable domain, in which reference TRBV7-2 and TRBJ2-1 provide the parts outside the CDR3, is GAGVSQSPSNKVTEKGKDVELRCDPISGHTALYWYRQSLGQGLEFLIYFQGNSAPDKSGLPSDRFSAERTGGSVSTLTIQRTQQEDSAVYLCASSLRARGGGDNEQFFGPGTRLTVL.

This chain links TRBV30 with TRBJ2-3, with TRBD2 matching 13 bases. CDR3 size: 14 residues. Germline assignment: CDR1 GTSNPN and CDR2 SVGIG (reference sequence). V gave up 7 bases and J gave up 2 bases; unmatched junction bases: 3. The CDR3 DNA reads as TGTGCCTTAGGGACTAGCGGGAACACAGATACGCAGTATTTT. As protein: CALGTSGNTDTQYF.

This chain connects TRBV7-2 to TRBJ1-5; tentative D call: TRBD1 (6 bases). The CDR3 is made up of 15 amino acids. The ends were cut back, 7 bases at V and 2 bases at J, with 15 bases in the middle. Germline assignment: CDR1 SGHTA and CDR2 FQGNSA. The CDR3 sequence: CASTKGGRGNQPQHF. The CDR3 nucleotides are TGTGCCAGCACCAAGGGGGGGCGAGGCAATCAGCCCCAGCATTTT.

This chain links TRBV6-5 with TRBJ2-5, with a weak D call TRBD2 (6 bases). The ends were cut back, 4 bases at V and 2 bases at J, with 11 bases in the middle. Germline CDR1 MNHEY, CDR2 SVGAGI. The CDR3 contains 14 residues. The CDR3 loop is CASSWSSGQETQYF. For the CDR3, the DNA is TGTGCCAGCAGTTGGTCCAGCGGGCAAGAGACCCAGTACTTC.

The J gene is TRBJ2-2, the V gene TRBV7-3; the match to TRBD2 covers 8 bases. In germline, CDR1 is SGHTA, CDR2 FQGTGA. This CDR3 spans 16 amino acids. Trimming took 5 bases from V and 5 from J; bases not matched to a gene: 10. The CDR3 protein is CASSPGGVRSTGELFF. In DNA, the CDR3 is TGTGCCAGCAGCCCGGGAGGGGTGAGGTCGACCGGGGAGCTGTTTTTT.

CDR3 DNA sequence: TGTGCCAGCAGCTTAGTTCAGGACATAGGATCACCCCTCCACTTT. Amino acid sequence: CASSLVQDIGSPLHF. The chain carries TRBV7-2 and TRBJ1-6; D is possibly TRBD1 (5 bases). Trimming stripped 1 base from V and 10 bases from J, with 14 bases between. This CDR3 comprises 15 residues. Germline V gives CDR1 SGHTA, CDR2 FQGNSA.

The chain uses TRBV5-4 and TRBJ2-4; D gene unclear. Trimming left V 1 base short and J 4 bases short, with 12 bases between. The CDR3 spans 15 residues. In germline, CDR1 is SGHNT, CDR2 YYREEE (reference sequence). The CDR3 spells CASSLRQTGKNIQYF. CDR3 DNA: TGTGCCAGCAGCTTGAGGCAGACCGGGAAAAACATTCAGTACTTC.

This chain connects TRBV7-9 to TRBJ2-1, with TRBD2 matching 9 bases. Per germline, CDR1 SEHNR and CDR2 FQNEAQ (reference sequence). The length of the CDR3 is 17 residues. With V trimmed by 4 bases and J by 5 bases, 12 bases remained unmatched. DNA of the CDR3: TGTGCCAGCAGCTCCTCTCCAGCGGGAGGATACGACAATGAGCAGTTCTTC. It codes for CASSSSPAGGYDNEQFF.

The CDR3 loop is CASSEAGTVGLRGYTF. CDR3 DNA sequence: TGTGCCAGCAGTGAAGCAGGGACAGTTGGCCTGCGGGGCTACACCTTC. The chain joins TRBV6-1 to TRBJ1-2, with 7 bases fitting TRBD1. This CDR3 spans 16 amino acids. Germline V gene lookup returns CDR1 MNHNS and CDR2 SASEGT. V trimming: 0 bases; J trimming: 8 bases; junction bases outside the gene matches: 12.